This T cell receptor (beta chain) was recorded in a study of PD-1 blockade in classical Hodgkin lymphoma. Study findings and constraints: Newly diagnosed patients reportedly had lower baseline TCR diversity than healthy donors.

Some clones are missing from TCRdb's copy, which holds only in-frame ones; the method was immunoSEQ multiplex PCR. The sample records roughly 70,000 clones, 71% being singletons. The patients all showed relapse after autologous stem cell transplantation, while their brentuximab vedotin exposure varied. The J segment lost 7 bases and the V segment lost 7 bases, leaving 5 bases of the junction unmatched. Per the germline V gene, CDR1 is GTSNPN and CDR2 is SVGIG (reference sequence). This CDR3 is built from 11 residues. This clone occurred a few times. Antigen: not known. The material sequenced was peripheral blood mononuclear cells (PBMCs), taken before the second cycle of nivolumab. This chain joins TRBV30 and TRBJ2-5; 8 bases agree with TRBD1. This TCR derives from a human donor with classical Hodgkin lymphoma. The CDR3, as DNA: TGTGCCTCCGACAGGGGCGGGACCCAGTACTTC. This sequence encodes CASDRGGTQYF.